These 22 T cell receptor beta chains originate from one sample sequenced in a study of T cell responses to AZD1222 COVID-19 vaccine. Here immunoSEQ multiplex PCR was the method, and the copy in TCRdb shows in-frame clones only, minus some. The sample has over 40,000 clones, about four fifths seen once. The input for sequencing was peripheral blood, taken on day 0 of AZD1222 vaccination. The receptors originated from an adult in good health.

As DNA, the CDR3 is TGTGCCACCAGCAGAGACAGGGTTCAAGCTGTGGCTTTCTTT. Amino acids: CATSRDRVQAVAFF. The chain joins TRBV15 to TRBJ1-1, with D possibly being TRBD1 (5 bases). Germline V gene sequence: CDR1 LNHNV, CDR2 YYDKDF (reference sequence). The CDR3 is 14 amino acids. Trimming took off 0 bases at V and 11 bases at J, with 16 bases between the two ends. Looking up the rest from reference TRBV15 and TRBJ1-1 gives the full variable domain: DAMVIQNPRYQVTQFGKPVTLSCSQTLNHNVMYWYQQKSSQAPKLLFHYYDKDFNNEADTPDNFQSRRPNTSFCFLDIRSPGLGDTAMYLCATSRDRVQAVAFFGQGTRLTVV.

The chain carries TRBV30 and TRBJ1-3; D unresolved. CDR3 size: 14 residues. Germline CDR1 GTSNPN, CDR2 SVGIG (reference sequence). V dropped 2 bases and J dropped 1 base, with 9 bases sitting between them. CDR3 sequence reads: CAWSSQGSGNTIYF. In DNA form, the CDR3 reads TGTGCCTGGAGTTCACAAGGATCTGGAAACACCATATATTTT.

J is TRBJ1-5 and V is TRBV30, with TRBD1 identical over 9 bases. Germline V gene data show CDR1 as GTSNPN and CDR2 as SVGIG (reference sequence). The J segment lost 4 bases and the V segment lost 1 base, leaving 8 bases of the junction unmatched. The CDR3 spans 16 residues. CDR3 in DNA: TGTGCCTGGAGTGGAATTACAGGGGGCCAGAATCAGCCCCAGCATTTT. This encodes CAWSGITGGQNQPQHF.

This chain joins TRBV28 and TRBJ1-3, with D possibly TRBD1 on 6 matching bases. Germline V gives CDR1 MDHEN, CDR2 SYDVKM. The CDR3 runs 15 residues. With 5 bases removed from V and 4 bases from J, the gap between germline ends came to 15 bases. The CDR3 DNA sequence: TGTGCCAGCAGTCCCGCGGGGGGGGCGGGAAACACCATATATTTT. This sequence encodes CASSPAGGAGNTIYF.

The chain employs TRBV5-6 and TRBJ2-7; 15 positions match TRBD2. There are 18 residues in the CDR3. The germline V gene encodes CDR1 SGHDT and CDR2 YYEEEE. V was pared by 3 bases and J by 2 bases, with 9 bases of the junction left unmatched. The CDR3 loop reads CASSYWTSGRAFTYEQYF. The CDR3 bases are TGTGCCAGCAGCTACTGGACTAGCGGGAGGGCCTTTACCTACGAGCAGTACTTC.

The V and J genes are TRBV7-9 and TRBJ1-4; D not resolved. CDR3 length equals 19 residues. V was shortened by 5 bases and J by 0 bases, with 22 bases between the two germline ends. Germline-derived CDR1 and CDR2 are SEHNR and FQNEAQ (reference sequence). The CDR3 region is CASSQPAWYRPATNEKLFF. The CDR3 DNA is TGTGCCAGCAGCCAACCTGCCTGGTACCGACCAGCAACTAATGAAAAACTGTTTTTT.

V is TRBV14 and J is TRBJ1-1; D ambiguous. Germline V lookup: CDR1 SGHDN, CDR2 FVKESK. The ends were cut back, 0 bases at V and 4 bases at J, with 6 bases in the middle. The CDR3 is 13 amino acids. DNA of the CDR3: TGTGCCAGCAGCCAAGAACTAATCACTGAAGCTTTCTTT. This gives the protein CASSQELITEAFF.

The V and J genes are TRBV30 and TRBJ1-3; D perhaps matches TRBD1 (6 bases). Trimming stripped 0 bases from V and 0 bases from J, with 12 bases between. The germline V gene has CDR1 GTSNPN and CDR2 SVGIG (reference sequence). The CDR3 extends over 16 amino acids. CDR3 bases: TGTGCCTGGAGTGTACCCGGGACAAACTCTGGAAACACCATATATTTT. Its protein product is CAWSVPGTNSGNTIYF.

V gene TRBV6-5 combines with J gene TRBJ1-1; D is unclear. V was clipped by 7 bases and J by 1 base, with 10 bases between them. Germline V gene data show CDR1 as MNHEY and CDR2 as SVGAGI. The CDR3 consists of 13 residues. The CDR3 bases are TGTGCCAGCATCACAGAAGGGAACACTGAAGCTTTCTTT. It encodes CASITEGNTEAFF.

The chain carries TRBV28 and TRBJ1-2; 7 nucleotides match TRBD1. The CDR3 loop spans 17 amino acids. In germline, CDR1 is MDHEN, CDR2 SYDVKM. The J segment lost 1 base and the V segment lost 3 bases, leaving 11 bases of the junction unmatched. The CDR3 nucleotides read TGTGCCAGCAGTTTGGCGGGGACAGCGGCTAATAACTATGGCTACACCTTC. It translates to CASSLAGTAANNYGYTF.

V and J are TRBV11-3 and TRBJ1-2; a possible D gene is TRBD1 (6 bases). The germline gives CDR1 SGHNT, CDR2 YENEEA. The V end was cut by 5 bases, the J end by 0 bases, with 16 bases between. The CDR3 has 16 amino acids. CDR3 DNA: TGTGCCAGCAGCCGAATGCGGACAGACCCTAACTATGGCTACACCTTC. Encoded protein: CASSRMRTDPNYGYTF.

The chain carries TRBV24-1 and TRBJ2-2; D perhaps matches TRBD2 (6 bases). CDR1 and CDR2 (germline): KGHDR, SFDVKD. Between the trimmed V and J ends, which lost 3 bases and 4 bases, there was a span of 17 bases. The CDR3 consists of 17 residues. CDR3 protein: CATSDQAGTAPTGELFF. Here the CDR3 DNA reads TGTGCCACCAGTGATCAAGCCGGGACTGCCCCCACCGGGGAGCTGTTTTTT.

This clone was counted between two and nine times. The rearrangement uses TRBV30 and TRBJ1-5; weak D call: TRBD1 (6 bases). V dropped 2 bases and J dropped 5 bases, with 13 bases sitting between them. The germline CDR1 and CDR2 sequences are GTSNPN and SVGIG (reference sequence). The CDR3 totals 14 residues. CDR3 DNA: TGTGCCTGGAGTTATACCAGGGGAGATCAGCCCCAGCATTTT. It is translated as CAWSYTRGDQPQHF.

This clone was detected only a few times. The J gene is TRBJ1-2, the V gene TRBV6-1, with TRBD1 identical over 8 bases. The CDR3 has 16 residues. CDR1 and CDR2 (germline): MNHNS, SASEGT. After removal of 3 bases from V and 4 bases from J, the junction contained 10 bases not matched to a gene. This CDR3 is CASSDRQGPNSYGYTF. CDR3 DNA: TGTGCCAGCAGTGATCGACAGGGGCCTAACTCCTATGGCTACACCTTC.

The table lists this clone with a few counts. The V and J genes are TRBV19 and TRBJ1-2, with D possibly matching TRBD1 (5 bases). Between the trimmed V and J ends, which lost 10 bases and 0 bases, there was a span of 12 bases. Germline CDR1 and CDR2: LNHDA and SQIVND (reference sequence). This CDR3 is 13 amino acids long. The CDR3 DNA reads as TGTGCCACCCAACCGGGGGCTAACTATGGCTACACCTTC. Residues: CATQPGANYGYTF.

In this sample, this clone turned up a few times. The rearrangement uses TRBV19 and TRBJ1-2; 11 nucleotides line up with TRBD1. The germline V gene has CDR1 LNHDA and CDR2 SQIVND (reference sequence). CDR3 size: 14 residues. V lost 6 bases, J lost 4 bases, and 4 bases stayed unmatched. CDR3 DNA: TGTGCCAGTAGGGACAGGGGGCGCGTCTATGGCTACACCTTC. This codes for CASRDRGRVYGYTF.

J is TRBJ2-2 and V is TRBV29-1; 10 nucleotides align to TRBD1. Germline V gene data show CDR1 as SQVTM and CDR2 as ANQGSEA. CDR3 length: 14 amino acids. Trimming cost V 6 bases and J 4 bases; bases outside gene matches: 5. The CDR3 loop reads CSVLRTGGTGELFF. The CDR3 DNA reads as TGCAGCGTGCTACGGACAGGGGGCACCGGGGAGCTGTTTTTT.

The chain employs TRBV30 and TRBJ1-1; weak D call: TRBD1 (6 bases). Germline CDR1 GTSNPN, CDR2 SVGIG (reference sequence). V lost 0 bases to trimming and J lost 1 base, with 6 bases between them. The CDR3 length is 13 residues. The CDR3 here is CAWSVQGNTEAFF. The CDR3 DNA follows: TGTGCCTGGAGTGTACAGGGGAACACTGAAGCTTTCTTT.

The chain links TRBV6-2 or TRBV6-3 to TRBJ2-5, with 9 bases aligning to TRBD1. The CDR3 consists of 13 residues. CDR1 is MNHEY, CDR2 SVGEGT, per germline. The trim removed 5 bases at V and 5 bases at J, leaving 3 bases unmatched. CDR3 DNA: TGTGCCAGCAGTACAGGGGGCGCGGAGACCCAGTACTTC. Protein product: CASSTGGAETQYF.

CDR3 protein: CAWGSAGILDSPLHF. The CDR3 region has the DNA TGTGCCTGGGGGTCAGCAGGCATTTTAGATTCACCCCTCCACTTT. The genes are TRBV30 and TRBJ1-6; unclear D gene. V gave up 5 bases and J gave up 8 bases, with 19 bases separating them. CDR1 GTSNPN and CDR2 SVGIG come from the germline V gene (reference sequence). The CDR3 extends over 15 amino acids.

This chain links TRBV3-1 (or the pseudogene TRBV3-2) with TRBJ2-3, with TRBD2 as a possible D gene (6 bases). Trimming took 0 bases from V and 6 from J, leaving 13 bases between them. The CDR3 consists of 15 residues. Looked up from germline, CDR1 is LGHDT and CDR2 is YNNKEL (reference sequence). CDR3 coding DNA: TGTGCCAGCAGCCAAGAAACCCAAGGAGGGGATACGCAGTATTTT. This gives the protein CASSQETQGGDTQYF.

This chain connects TRBV11-3 to TRBJ2-7; TRBD2 matches 16 bases. Germline assignment: CDR1 SGHNT and CDR2 YENEEA. V lost 5 bases to trimming and J lost 7 bases; unmatched junction nucleotides: 11. The CDR3 contains 17 residues. Written as DNA, the CDR3 is TGTGCCAGCAGCCCCCCGGGACTAGCGGGAGGGCTAGAAGAGCAGTACTTC. It is translated as CASSPPGLAGGLEEQYF.